Listed here are 3 T cell receptor beta chains from one sample, sequenced in a study of CD8 T cells in ankylosing spondylitis. TCRdb reprocessed the 5' RACE reads via MiXCR and lists one record per CDR3 protein. The table lists 200,000 to 300,000 distinct CDR3 sequences, about 10% of them singletons, with roughly 6.8% in the top ten. Specimen: blood, either unsorted or a sorted T cell fraction (not recorded which). The receptor source for this set is a male donor with ankylosing spondylitis or in good health (not recorded which).

This clonotype was recorded many times. The chain is built from TRBV12-3 or TRBV12-4 and TRBJ2-4; D is unresolved. This CDR3 is 12 amino acids long. V was trimmed by 0 bases and J by 9 bases, leaving 6 bases between them. CDR3 region: CASSLAQSIQYF. In DNA form, the CDR3 reads TGTGCCAGCAGTTTAGCCCAGAGCATTCAGTACTTC.

This clonotype was detected ten times or more. The V call is TRBV6-1, the J call TRBJ2-7; D call uncertain. V was clipped by 7 bases and J by 0 bases, with 10 bases between them. Germline lookup yields CDR1 MNHNS and CDR2 SASEGT. The CDR3 extends over 13 amino acids. The DNA of the CDR3 is TGTGCCAGCACCACCCCGAGCTCCTACGAGCAGTACTTC. Translation gives CASTTPSSYEQYF.

This clonotype was seen only a few times. V usage is TRBV20-1 and J usage is TRBJ2-7; tentative D call: TRBD2 (6 bases). The ends were cut back, 1 base at V and 4 bases at J, with 11 bases in the middle. The CDR3 is 13 residues long. Germline values: CDR1 DFQATT, CDR2 SNEGSKA (reference sequence). The DNA of the CDR3 is TGCAGTGCTAGAGGGGACTTGGGATACGAGCAGTACTTC. Protein: CSARGDLGYEQYF.